This TCR beta chain was captured by sequencing in a study of shared clonotypes between healthy human individuals. With regard to this clone: What it recognizes is unknown.

It was at deep level that the assay was run. Measured with immunoSEQ multiplex PCR; TCRdb has only the in-frame clones, and not every one. This sample has approximately 2.5 million clones, with over 85% found just once. General study points: Naive CD4 clonotype sharing across a few donors was around 5%.

Each donor was a Caucasian adult residing in Nashville, Tennessee. CDR3 length: 14 residues. V was cut by 3 bases and J by 8 bases, with 14 bases left in between. Germline V lookup: CDR1 MNHNS, CDR2 SASEGT. Sequencing was performed on naive CD4+ T cells from PBMCs. Subset given: CD45RA+ positively selected. This receptor was obtained from a man aged 18-30 years in good health. Some clones in this sample may be carry-over from other donors' samples. This rearrangement joins TRBV6-1 to TRBJ1-5, with a tentative D call TRBD1 (5 bases). CDR3 sequence (DNA): TGTGCCAGCAGTGAGGGGCAGGGAGGTGAGCCCCAGCATTTT. Its translation is CASSEGQGGEPQHF.